A selection of T cell receptor beta chains follows, all from one sample in a study of shared clonotypes between healthy human individuals. The method was immunoSEQ multiplex PCR; TCRdb's version includes in-frame clones alone and lacks a portion of them. Of approximately 470,000 clones in the sample, almost 80% are singletons; the top ten hold more than 10%. The sequenced sample consisted of PBMCs. The receptors were sampled from a woman in her thirties or forties in good health. Some clones in this sample may be carry-over from other donors' samples. CDR3s include the opening cysteine and the closing phenylalanine or tryptophan. A D gene is named only where the DNA matches it firmly. Expanded clones are given a class, and other clones once, few, many or no size at all.

V,J,D,size,CDR3,DNA
TRBV18,TRBJ1-1,.,once,CASSARQLAEAFF,TGTGCCAGCTCAGCTAGACAGTTAGCTGAAGCTTTCTTT
TRBV5-1,TRBJ2-7,TRBD2,.,CASSWTSGRGEQYF,TGCGCCAGCAGCTGGACTAGCGGTCGGGGGGAGCAGTACTTC
TRBV28,TRBJ2-7,.,.,CASSFPRGRTNPYEQYF,TGTGCCAGCAGTTTCCCCCGGGGAAGGACTAACCCCTACGAGCAGTACTTC
TRBV18,TRBJ2-3,.,.,CASSTGVVDTDTQYF,TGTGCCAGCTCAACCGGAGTAGTCGACACAGATACGCAGTATTTT
TRBV27,TRBJ2-7,TRBD1,.,CASRRTGEPEQYF,TGTGCCAGCAGACGGACAGGGGAACCCGAGCAGTACTTC
TRBV4-2,TRBJ1-5,.,.,CASSQFQEYNQPQHF,TGTGCCAGCAGCCAATTCCAGGAGTACAATCAGCCCCAGCATTTT
TRBV19,TRBJ2-1,.,.,CASSIDGYEQFF,TGTGCCAGTAGTATAGACGGCTATGAGCAGTTCTTC
TRBV5-4,TRBJ2-5,TRBD2,.,CASSSTSVETQYF,TGTGCCAGCAGCTCGACTAGCGTGGAGACCCAGTACTTC
TRBV27,TRBJ1-2,.,.,CASSSWTGDYGYTF,TGTGCCAGCAGTTCGTGGACGGGGGACTATGGCTACACCTTC
TRBV10-3,TRBJ1-4,TRBD1,.,CAISESRDRGGEKLFF,TGTGCCATCAGTGAGTCCCGGGACAGGGGAGGGGAAAAACTGTTTTTT
TRBV5-1,TRBJ1-5,.,.,CASSSGPNQPQHF,TGCGCCAGCAGCTCGGGGCCTAATCAGCCCCAGCATTTT
TRBV4-3,TRBJ2-7,TRBD2,.,CASSQDRNSGGHEQYF,TGCGCCAGCAGCCAAGATCGGAATAGCGGGGGCCACGAGCAGTACTTC
TRBV4-1,TRBJ2-4,.,.,CASSQVVQTGNIQYF,TGCGCCAGCAGCCAAGTAGTACAGACAGGAAACATTCAGTACTTC
TRBV5-1,TRBJ2-1,.,.,CASSLLGDNEQFF,TGCGCCAGCAGCTTGTTAGGGGACAATGAGCAGTTCTTC
TRBV6-1,TRBJ1-1,.,.,CASTPGTMNTEAFF,TGTGCCAGCACTCCAGGGACCATGAACACTGAAGCTTTCTTT
TRBV28,TRBJ2-5,TRBD1,few,CASREWDRRETQYF,TGTGCCAGCAGGGAGTGGGACAGAAGGGAGACCCAGTACTTC
TRBV4-1,TRBJ2-2,.,.,CASSHGPMNTGELFF,TGCGCCAGCAGCCATGGGCCGATGAACACCGGGGAGCTGTTTTTT
TRBV10-3,TRBJ2-7,TRBD1,.,CAIGTGDEQYF,TGTGCCATAGGGACAGGGGACGAGCAGTACTTC
TRBV28,TRBJ1-2,.,.,CASSSGSQAYGYTF,TGTGCCAGCAGCTCAGGGAGTCAGGCCTATGGCTACACCTTC
TRBV7-2,TRBJ1-4,.,few,CASSLAGTNEKLFF,TGTGCCAGCAGCTTAGCAGGGACTAATGAAAAACTGTTTTTT
TRBV5-1,TRBJ2-7,TRBD1,few,CASSWTGRGSSYEQYF,TGCGCCAGCAGCTGGACAGGGCGTGGGAGCTCCTACGAGCAGTACTTC
TRBV18,TRBJ1-5,TRBD1,.,CASSPGTADNQPQHF,TGTGCCAGCTCACCTGGGACAGCCGACAATCAGCCCCAGCATTTT
TRBV29-1,TRBJ1-1,.,.,CSGAGLNTEAFF,TGCAGCGGGGCGGGACTGAACACTGAAGCTTTCTTT
TRBV28,TRBJ2-7,TRBD2,once,CASSPGLGISYEQYF,TGTGCCAGCAGTCCGGGACTAGGGATCTCCTACGAGCAGTACTTC
TRBV7-6,TRBJ2-5,TRBD2,many,CASSLARTSGSAQETQYF,TGTGCCAGCAGCTTAGCGCGGACTAGCGGGAGTGCCCAAGAGACCCAGTACTTC
TRBV28,TRBJ2-7,.,once,CASSLASYEQYF,TGTGCCAGCAGTTTGGCATCCTACGAGCAGTACTTC
TRBV6-5,TRBJ1-4,.,.,CASSYSGQINEKLFF,TGTGCCAGCAGTTATTCCGGACAGATTAATGAAAAACTGTTTTTT